Listed below are T cell receptor beta chains from one sample, sequenced in a study of blood T cell repertoires in COVID-19. Only in-frame clones appear in the TCRdb table, and some are missing; sequencing was by immunoSEQ multiplex PCR. The table includes 140,000 or so clones, 65% to 80% detected once. The sample was peripheral blood. Receptors originate from a woman aged 60 to 75 with acute or convalescent COVID-19. CDR3s include the opening cysteine and the closing phenylalanine or tryptophan. Each record gives: V gene, clone size, CDR3 length, D gene, J gene, CDR3 DNA, CDR3 protein. A D gene is named only where the DNA matches it firmly. A row's size may be missing; if present it is once, few, many or a size class.

TRBV29-1	-	12	-	TRBJ1-2	TGCAGCGTTGTGATCTTGTTTGAGGGCTACACCTTC	CSVVILFEGYTF
TRBV28	-	10	-	TRBJ1-2	TGTGCCAGCAGTTCGAGAGGCTACACCTTC	CASSSRGYTF
TRBV28	-	13	-	TRBJ2-7	TGTGCCAGCAGGGAGAGGGTTACCTACGAGCAGTACTTC	CASRERVTYEQYF
TRBV5-1	once	15	TRBD1	TRBJ1-1	TGCGCCAGCAGCTCCACAGGGGCCAGCGGTACTGAAGCTTTCTTT	CASSSTGASGTEAFF
TRBV29-1	once	14	TRBD2	TRBJ2-7	TGCAGCGCCCATGGGGCTAGCGGGGCCTACGAGCAGTACTTC	CSAHGASGAYEQYF
TRBV6-6	-	14	-	TRBJ1-5	TGTGCCAGCAGCCTGGGACACCCAGGCGGAGCCCAGCATTTT	CASSLGHPGGAQHF
TRBV2	once	16	TRBD1	TRBJ1-6	TGTGCCAGCAGCCTTCAGGGAGACAGGGGTGACTCACCCCTCCACTTT	CASSLQGDRGDSPLHF
TRBV7-7	-	13	TRBD2	TRBJ2-1	TGTGCCAGCAGCTTGGCGGGAGGGCCTGAGCAGTTCTTC	CASSLAGGPEQFF
TRBV29-1	-	13	-	TRBJ2-1	TGCAGCGTTGAATTCGAGCGGTACAATGAGCAGTTCTTC	CSVEFERYNEQFF
TRBV28	-	14	-	TRBJ2-1	TGTGCCAGCAGTCCCTGGTGGGCCTTTGATGAGCAGTTCTTC	CASSPWWAFDEQFF
TRBV3-1/TRBV3-2	-	15	TRBD2	TRBJ2-1	TGTGCCAGCCGGACTAGCGGGGGCCTTTACAATGAGCAGTTCTTC	CASRTSGGLYNEQFF
TRBV20-1	few	16	TRBD2	TRBJ2-3	TGCAGTGCTAGTTCTACTAGCGGCGCCTACACAGATACGCAGTATTTT	CSASSTSGAYTDTQYF
TRBV7-9	few	16	-	TRBJ1-2	TGTGCCAGCAGCTCGCCGGGACTCCATCGGTTCTATGGCTACACCTTC	CASSSPGLHRFYGYTF
TRBV7-3	few	14	-	TRBJ2-3	TGTGCCAGCAGCCAGGGAGGGGGGACAGATACGCAGTATTTT	CASSQGGGTDTQYF
TRBV11-3	-	15	-	TRBJ1-1	TGTGCCAGCAGCTTAGGGTTGGGGGGGAACACTGAAGCTTTCTTT	CASSLGLGGNTEAFF
TRBV4-2	-	16	TRBD2	TRBJ2-1	TGTGCCAGCAGCCAAGTGACTAGCGGGATGATGAATGAGCAGTTCTTC	CASSQVTSGMMNEQFF
TRBV6-1	once	14	TRBD1	TRBJ1-5	TGTGCCAGCAGTGAAAGGCCAGGGGGTCAGCCCCAGCATTTT	CASSERPGGQPQHF
TRBV12-3/TRBV12-4	-	12	-	TRBJ1-1	TGTGCCAGCAGTTTGGGGGCCCATGAAGCTTTCTTT	CASSLGAHEAFF
TRBV3-1/TRBV3-2	-	18	TRBD2	TRBJ2-4	TGTGCCAGCAGCCAAACTAGCGGGCGCGAGCTAGCCAAAAACATTCAGTACTTC	CASSQTSGRELAKNIQYF
TRBV12-5	-	15	TRBD1	TRBJ1-2	TGTGCTAGTGGTTTGCGGACAGGGCGCTTTTATGGCTACACCTTC	CASGLRTGRFYGYTF
TRBV19	-	16	-	TRBJ1-1	TGTGCCAGTAGTCCACCTTCCGGGGGTAGTGTATCTGAAGCTTTCTTT	CASSPPSGGSVSEAFF
TRBV3-1/TRBV3-2	-	16	TRBD2	TRBJ2-2	TGTGCCAGCAGCCAAGGAGCGGGGCTTAGGGGCGGGGAGCTGTTTTTT	CASSQGAGLRGGELFF
TRBV7-9	-	14	TRBD1	TRBJ1-2	TGTGCCAGCAGCTCCGGGACAGGGGCCAGTGGCTACACCTTC	CASSSGTGASGYTF
TRBV10-3	-	15	-	TRBJ2-4	TGTGCCATCAGTCCTGGGGCACTAGCCAAAAACATTCAGTACTTC	CAISPGALAKNIQYF
TRBV19	-	15	TRBD2	TRBJ2-7	TGTGCCAGTAGTATAGGAGCGGGAGGAGCCTACGAGCAGTACTTC	CASSIGAGGAYEQYF
TRBV7-9	-	14	TRBD1	TRBJ2-7	TGTGCCAGCGTTTTGGGACAGGGGGCATACGAGCAGTACTTC	CASVLGQGAYEQYF
TRBV7-8	-	14	-	TRBJ1-5	TGTGCCAGCAGCTTAGCCACAGCTAATCAGCCCCAGCATTTT	CASSLATANQPQHF
TRBV15	-	16	-	TRBJ2-2	TGTGCCACCAGCAGAGATCCCGCAGGGGACACCGGGGAGCTGTTTTTT	CATSRDPAGDTGELFF
TRBV18	once	13	-	TRBJ1-4	TGTGCCAGCTCCCGGCGGGGAGATGAAAAACTGTTTTTT	CASSRRGDEKLFF
TRBV5-6	-	16	-	TRBJ2-7	TGTGCCAGCAGCCCCCCTACGGGGGTTCTTTCCTACGAGCAGTACTTC	CASSPPTGVLSYEQYF
TRBV2	-	15	TRBD1	TRBJ2-7	TGTGCCAGCACTCGAAGGGGGACAGGTTCAGGTGAGCAGTACTTC	CASTRRGTGSGEQYF
TRBV28	-	12	-	TRBJ1-2	TGTGCCAGCTCACAGTATAACTATGGCTACACCTTC	CASSQYNYGYTF
TRBV28	-	18	TRBD2	TRBJ2-3	TGTGCCAGCAGCCCCGGGACTAGCGGGAGTTCTAGCACAGATACGCAGTATTTT	CASSPGTSGSSSTDTQYF
TRBV5-1	-	15	TRBD2	TRBJ2-3	TGCGCCAGCAGCGGGGGAGCGGGAGGCACAGATACGCAGTATTTT	CASSGGAGGTDTQYF
TRBV6-5	once	15	TRBD2	TRBJ2-7	TGTGCCAGCAGCGTTCAGCGGGAGGGCACCTACGAGCAGTACTTC	CASSVQREGTYEQYF
TRBV19	-	14	TRBD1	TRBJ2-1	TGTGCCAGTAGTATTCGGAGACAGGGGGGTGAGCAGTTCTTC	CASSIRRQGGEQFF
TRBV30	-	15	-	TRBJ1-4	TGTGCCTGGAGTGTACGAAACAGCCTAAATGAAAAACTGTTTTTT	CAWSVRNSLNEKLFF
TRBV6-6	-	13	-	TRBJ1-6	TGTGCCAGCAGACTTTCGGGGGATTCACCCCTCCACTTT	CASRLSGDSPLHF
TRBV7-9	-	14	-	TRBJ2-1	TGTGCCAGCAGCTGGACAGACTCCTACAATGAGCAGTTCTTC	CASSWTDSYNEQFF
TRBV2	-	14	-	TRBJ2-5	TGTGCCAGCATGGGGCGGATTTTCCAAGAGACCCAGTACTTC	CASMGRIFQETQYF
TRBV6-1	-	18	-	TRBJ1-5	TGTGCCAGCAGTGAAGTTAGGGCGAGAGGGTGGTACAATCAGCCCCAGCATTTT	CASSEVRARGWYNQPQHF
TRBV27	-	16	-	TRBJ1-2	TGTGCCAGCAGTTTTAGGAGTTCTCGGGGACTCTATGGCTACACCTTC	CASSFRSSRGLYGYTF
TRBV7-9	-	13	-	TRBJ1-5	TGTGCCAGCAGCTTAGACAGGGCAAGGCCCCAGCATTTT	CASSLDRARPQHF
TRBV3-1/TRBV3-2	-	15	TRBD1	TRBJ2-5	TGTGCCAGCAGCCTTTGGACAGGGTACCGAGAGACCCAGTACTTC	CASSLWTGYRETQYF
TRBV6-2/TRBV6-3	-	18	-	TRBJ1-4	TGTGCCAGCAGTTACGTGGACACTCCGAGGAAAACTAATGAAAAACTGTTTTTT	CASSYVDTPRKTNEKLFF
TRBV6-5	few	14	TRBD1	TRBJ1-2	TGTGCCAGCAGTTACAGGGACAGAAGAAATGGCTACACCTTC	CASSYRDRRNGYTF
TRBV6-5	-	15	-	TRBJ2-1	TGTGCCAGCAGCAAAGGAGCGAGCTCCTACAATGAGCAGTTCTTC	CASSKGASSYNEQFF
TRBV10-3	few	16	TRBD2	TRBJ2-1	TGTGCCATCAGTGATCAGTTCGGGACTAACTACAATGAGCAGTTCTTC	CAISDQFGTNYNEQFF
TRBV7-8	-	15	-	TRBJ1-5	TGTGCCAGCAGCTTGGGTACAGGAGCCGGGCAGCCCCAGCATTTT	CASSLGTGAGQPQHF
TRBV20-1	-	16	-	TRBJ1-5	TGCAGTGCTAGTGACGCCAGGGATCCCCTAAATCAGCCCCAGCATTTT	CSASDARDPLNQPQHF
TRBV5-6	-	16	TRBD2	TRBJ2-1	TGTGCCAGCAGCTCATTTACTAGCGGGAGTTACAATGAGCAGTTCTTC	CASSSFTSGSYNEQFF
TRBV28	-	12	-	TRBJ1-2	TGTGCCAGCAGTACAGGGTTTGGAGGCTACACCTTC	CASSTGFGGYTF
TRBV18	-	15	-	TRBJ1-1	TGTGCCAGCTCACCACCGATGAGGATGAACACTGAAGCTTTCTTT	CASSPPMRMNTEAFF